Listed below are T cell receptor beta chains from one sample, sequenced in a study of identifying expanded T cells in peripheral blood. Profiling relied on immunoSEQ multiplex PCR, and the TCRdb table lists in-frame clones only, not all of them. Among 85,000 to 100,000 clones listed, approximately 90% were seen once. The material sequenced was blood. These receptors all come from a person aged 18 to 70 in good health. The CDR3 runs from the conserved cysteine through the conserved F or W. Fields, in order: clone size, J gene, D gene, V gene, CDR3 DNA, CDR3 protein. A D gene is named only where the DNA matches it firmly. Clone size is stated in some rows and not others, as once, few, many or a class when expanded.

>.|TRBJ1-2|.|TRBV30
TGTGCCTGGACCCCGGGTCTTATTAACTATGGCTACACCTTC
CAWTPGLINYGYTF
>once|TRBJ2-3|TRBD2|TRBV18
TGTGCCAGCTCACCGGGACTAGCGGGAGTGGATACGCAGTATTTT
CASSPGLAGVDTQYF
>.|TRBJ1-5|.|TRBV5-4
TGCGCCAGCAGCCAAGCCGTCGGGGCTTTCCAGCCCCAGCATTTT
CASSQAVGAFQPQHF
>.|TRBJ2-2|TRBD1|TRBV30
TGTGCCTGGACTGCCGGGACAGGGCACACCGGGGAGCTGTTTTTT
CAWTAGTGHTGELFF
>.|TRBJ1-5|TRBD1|TRBV2
TGTGCCAGCCATTACAGGGGTAGCAATCAGCCCCAGCATTTT
CASHYRGSNQPQHF
>.|TRBJ2-2|.|TRBV28
TGTGCCAGCAGTTTAATCGGGGAGGCGACCGGGGAGCTGTTTTTT
CASSLIGEATGELFF
>.|TRBJ1-3|TRBD1|TRBV30
TGTGCCTCTACGACAGGGGCTGGGGGAAACACCATATATTTT
CASTTGAGGNTIYF
>few|TRBJ2-7|.|TRBV14
TGTGCCAGCAGCCAAGATTCAGGACGAGTCGAGCAGTACTTC
CASSQDSGRVEQYF
>.|TRBJ2-7|.|TRBV9
TGTGCCAGCAGCGTAGTGTCAGCCGGCGAGCAGTACTTC
CASSVVSAGEQYF
>.|TRBJ1-1|.|TRBV25-1
TGTGCCAGCAGAGTGAACACTGAAGCTTTCTTT
CASRVNTEAFF
>.|TRBJ1-5|.|TRBV9
TGTGCCAGCAGCGTAGGGGATCAGCCCCAGCATTTT
CASSVGDQPQHF
>.|TRBJ2-2|TRBD2|TRBV5-4
TGTGCCAGCAGCTCAGGGACTACCAGGCAGGGCGGGGAGCTGTTTTTT
CASSSGTTRQGGELFF
>.|TRBJ2-5|.|TRBV7-2
TGTGCCAGCAGCTGGACTCAAGAGACCCAGTACTTC
CASSWTQETQYF
>.|TRBJ2-1|.|TRBV7-2
TGTGCCAGCAGCTCCAGTTTTGCGGCCCATGAGCAGTTCTTC
CASSSSFAAHEQFF
>.|TRBJ2-5|.|TRBV9
TGTGCCAGCAGCGACCGCTCCGGGCTTGGTGCAGAGACCCAGTACTTC
CASSDRSGLGAETQYF
>.|TRBJ2-1|.|TRBV6-4
TGTGCCAGCAGTGACGGGACTGGGACCTACAATGAGCAGTTCTTC
CASSDGTGTYNEQFF
>.|TRBJ1-5|.|TRBV18
TGTGCCAGCTCACAATGGGGAAGCAATCAGCCCCAGCATTTT
CASSQWGSNQPQHF
>.|TRBJ1-5|.|TRBV21-1
TGTGCCAGCAGCCCACTACTAGCTACATGGCATCATCAGCCCCAGCATTTT
CASSPLLATWHHQPQHF
>.|TRBJ1-2|.|TRBV27
TGTGCCAGCAGTTCCGGCTATGGCTACACCTTC
CASSSGYGYTF
>few|TRBJ2-7|.|TRBV6-1
TGTGCCAGCAGTGAAGTAGCGATTAGCTCCTACGAGCAGTACTTC
CASSEVAISSYEQYF
>.|TRBJ2-3|.|TRBV15
TGTGCCACCAGCAGAGGAAGGGTTCAAGATACGCAGTATTTT
CATSRGRVQDTQYF
>.|TRBJ2-3|.|TRBV18
TGTGCCAGCTCAACACAGAACCGGGATACGCAGTATTTT
CASSTQNRDTQYF
>.|TRBJ2-5|TRBD2|TRBV6-5
TGTGCCAGCAGTTTCACGGGGGGAAACCAAGAGACCCAGTACTTC
CASSFTGGNQETQYF